The 2 T cell receptor beta chains below come from one sample, sequenced in a study of T cell responses to AZD1222 COVID-19 vaccine. Data came from immunoSEQ multiplex PCR; TCRdb stores just in-frame clones and leaves some out. Of 120,000 or so clones detected, 75% to 90% appear once; the ten largest clones hold 11%. Sequences were derived from peripheral blood, sampled on day 0 of MenACWY control vaccination. The receptors were gathered from an adult in good health.

The rearrangement uses TRBV27 and TRBJ1-5; D perhaps matches TRBD1 (6 bases). Trimming cost V 5 bases and J 5 bases, with 13 bases left between them. This CDR3 contains 14 residues. CDR1 is MNHEY and CDR2 is SMNVEV in the germline V gene (reference sequence). Written as DNA, the CDR3 is TGTGCCAGCAGTCTACAGGGAACGGATCAGCCCCAGCATTTT. Protein product: CASSLQGTDQPQHF.

Here the CDR3 DNA reads TGTGCCAGCAGCTTCACTGAAGCTTTCTTT. Protein sequence: CASSFTEAFF. The genes are TRBV7-9 and TRBJ1-1; D unresolved. V was pared by 3 bases and J by 4 bases, with 0 bases between. CDR1 is SEHNR, CDR2 FQNEAQ, per germline (reference sequence). The CDR3 runs 10 residues.